The clone carrying this TCR beta chain showed up many times. What it binds is unknown. The record originates from a study of Graves' ophthalmopathy and Graves' hyperthyroidism. General study findings and limits: Built on 13 signatures, a model told ophthalmopathy apart from stable hyperthyroidism with approximately 91% sensitivity and 80% to 82% specificity.

The authors amplified TCR beta CDR3 regions, and they did so from RNA transcripts for repertoire sequencing. RT-PCR with HTBI primers came first, then second-round multiplex PCR. Via MiXCR, TCRdb re-called the multiplex PCR reads, giving one row per CDR3 protein. The sample holds a few hundred thousand distinct CDR3 sequences, just under 40% seen once. The CDR3 covers 15 residues. Germline values: CDR1 MNHEY, CDR2 SVGAGI. Trimming took off 2 bases at V and 3 bases at J, with 14 bases between the two ends. Clinicians diagnosed using symptoms, serum thyroxine, TRAb, thyroid ultrasound and orbital computed tomography.

The chain uses TRBV6-5 and TRBJ2-7; no reliable D call. Sequences were obtained from peripheral blood or thyroid tissue (not recorded which). The receptor was isolated from an adult man with Graves' hyperthyroidism. The CDR3 loop reads CASSYRWTEDYEQYF. The DNA of the CDR3 is TGTGCCAGCAGTTACCGGTGGACGGAAGACTACGAGCAGTACTTC.